This T cell receptor beta chain was sequenced in a study of blood T cell repertoires in COVID-19 (dated by TCRdb to 2020 to 2022). In the study overall: The collaborator samples originated in the United States, Italy and Spain and spanned the acute and convalescent phases of COVID-19. The repertoires were released in a freely available public database meant as a resource for research on the immune response to SARS-CoV-2. Sample metadata almost always included a de-identified subject ID, COVID-19 status, age in years and sex. Where HLA class I and class II types were available, the types were taken from metadata supplied by the sample provider, not from assay-based typing. The samples were drawn from two sources: the first 160 participants of the ongoing ImmuneRACE study, and 1,200 or so subjects contributed by 6 global collaborators. The prospective study material was composed of cDNA or gDNA derived from T cells, B-cell-depleted T cells, or PBMCs. Deeply sampled blood TCRbeta repertoires from subjects exposed to, actively infected with, or recovered from COVID-19 were included in the dataset. What the study reported, not specific to this receptor: Clinical and demographic metadata were provided uncurated, with the amount varying by source and participant.

V is trimmed back by 4 bases and J by 2 bases, and the junction contains 13 bases that no gene match accounts for. In the germline V gene, CDR1 corresponds to MRHNA and CDR2 to SNTAGT. From the cysteine through the phenylalanine, the CDR3 covers 19 amino acids. Only the CDR3 DNA stays, 57 bases, in frame from base 1. The immunoSEQ Assay, a bias-controlled multiplex PCR, was used to amplify TCRbeta CDR3 regions from genomic DNA. As for the original processing: Nucleated cell counts per sample were estimated from amplification of reference gene primers within the assay. To quantify the absolute abundance of each unique TCRbeta CDR3 rearrangement, sequence reads were collapsed and filtered. For each sample, productive Simpson clonality was calculated as the square root of Simpson's diversity index over productive rearrangements. Not all clones reach the TCRdb copy of this immuneACCESS table, which keeps in-frame sequences only. Checked studies attribute under half of the gap to unresolved V genes and leave the rest unexplained. The V and J calls and the clone size are those of that table, but D and trimming were determined from the DNA. The sample table lists about 150,000 clones, roughly 90% of them with a count of one. More than 6.5% of the sample goes to the ten largest clones.

Participants in the prospective study were enrolled through a virtual design, were aged roughly 18 to 100 years, and lived in about two dozen United States geographic areas. Cohort assignment in the prospective study relied on participant-reported clinical history from a screening survey and a study questionnaire. For ImmuneRACE Cohort 3, a participant was defined as recovered based on two consecutive negative NP/OP PCR tests, clearance by a healthcare professional, or resolution of symptoms. Mobile phlebotomists in the prospective study collected whole blood, serum and a nasopharyngeal or oropharyngeal swab from every participant. Participants in the prospective study had the option to provide additional blood draws and questionnaires over a roughly 2-month period. Before DNA extraction, prospective study blood samples were shipped either frozen or at room temperature. As concerns this clone: Which antigen it targets is not known. One base away there is no much larger clone; base qualities are not given.

Sequencing was carried out using PBMCs or T cells enriched from blood (not recorded which). The source of this sequence is a woman between 50 and 59 years old who had recovered from COVID-19. The V and J segments used are TRBV6-4 and TRBJ2-3; 12 central nucleotides agree with TRBD2. In nucleotides, the sequence is TGTGCCAGCAGTGCGATGTGGCTAGCGGGGGGGATCTCCACAGATACGCAGTATTTT. It specifies CASSAMWLAGGISTDTQYF.